Presented here are 32 T cell receptor beta chains from one specimen sequenced in a study of cytomegalovirus exposure and HLA in healthy donors. The PCR used 60 Vbeta and 13 Jbeta primers. TCRdb's copy holds only in-frame clones and misses some; the assay was immunoSEQ multiplex PCR. The profile shows 150,000 or so clones, approximately 85% of them singletons. The sequenced material came from PBMCs. The receptors shown here come from a man younger than 35 in good health and CMV-seropositive.

Regarding this clone: Germline is not matched at one junction end, which may reflect a read error. This rearrangement joins TRBV11-3 to TRBJ2-6; possibly TRBD1 for D (5 bases). CDR1 and CDR2 from the germline V gene are SGHNT and YENEEA. The CDR3 totals 15 residues. CDR3 bases: TGTGCCAGCAGCTTTGCAGTCTCTGGGGCCAACGGCCTGACTTTC. This encodes CASSFAVSGANGLTF. The full variable domain, in which reference TRBV11-3 and TRBJ2-6 provide the parts outside the CDR3, is EAGVVQSPRYKIIEKKQPVAFWCNPISGHNTLYWYLQNLGQGPELLIRYENEEAVDDSQLPKDRFSAERLKGVDSTLKIQPAELGDSAVYLCASSFAVSGANGLTFGAGSRLTVL.

CDR3 in amino acids: CASADRDRGMYEQYF. The CDR3 DNA reads TGTGCCAGCGCCGACCGGGACAGGGGAATGTACGAGCAGTACTTC. The chain recombines TRBV27 with TRBJ2-5; TRBD1 aligns across 10 bases. The DNA end lines up better with TRBJ2-7; the J call may be wrong. Germline V gene data show CDR1 as MNHEY and CDR2 as SMNVEV (reference sequence). This CDR3 has 15 residues.

The chain has TRBV10-3 and TRBJ1-2; no definite D call. Trimming stripped 2 bases from V and 2 bases from J, with 9 bases between. CDR1 is ENHRY, CDR2 SYGVKD, per germline. This CDR3 contains 14 residues. CDR3 DNA sequence: TGTGCCATCAGTGAGCTGACGGGGAACTATGGCTACACCTTC. Protein product: CAISELTGNYGYTF.

The sample holds a few counts of this clone. The chain links TRBV18 to TRBJ1-1; 9 bases align to TRBD1. The CDR3 is made up of 16 amino acids. Germline V lookup: CDR1 KGHSH, CDR2 LQKENI. Trimming at V came to 5 bases and at J to 0 bases, leaving 7 bases not matched to a gene. The chain's CDR3 is CASSSRQGGMNTEAFF. In nucleotides, the CDR3 is TGTGCCAGCTCATCTCGACAGGGGGGGATGAACACTGAAGCTTTCTTT.

V gene TRBV11-2 combines with J gene TRBJ1-6; D is possibly TRBD1 (5 bases). The germline CDR1 and CDR2 sequences are SGHAT and FQNNGV. This CDR3 region has 15 residues. Trimming removed 5 bases from V and 6 bases from J, with 14 bases in between. CDR3 sequence: CASSPLDGGNSPLHF. DNA for the CDR3: TGTGCCAGCAGCCCCCTGGACGGGGGTAATTCACCCCTCCACTTT.

The chain has TRBV4-3 and TRBJ1-4; tentatively, D is TRBD1 (6 bases). Germline V gene data show CDR1 as LGHNA and CDR2 as YSLEER. Trimming removed 3 bases at V and 6 bases at J, with 17 bases between. CDR3 length equals 16 residues. The CDR3 bases are TGCGCCAGCAGCCAGGCAGGGGCGGTAGCTGATGAAAAACTGTTTTTT. Amino acids: CASSQAGAVADEKLFF.

The V gene is TRBV5-5, the J gene TRBJ1-5, with 8 nucleotides matching TRBD1. The V gene end was trimmed by 3 bases and the J gene end by 1 base; junction bases not matched to a gene: 3. The length of the CDR3 is 15 residues. CDR1 is SGHKS, CDR2 YYEKEE, per germline (reference sequence). The CDR3, as DNA: TGTGCCAGCAGCTCGGGACAGGCCAGCAATCAGCCCCAGCATTTT. Its translation: CASSSGQASNQPQHF.

The rearrangement links TRBV30 to TRBJ1-1; tentative D call: TRBD1 (6 bases). Germline assignment: CDR1 GTSNPN and CDR2 SVGIG (reference sequence). Trimming pared 5 bases from V and 4 bases from J, leaving 8 bases between. The CDR3 is made up of 11 amino acids. The CDR3 nucleotides read TGTGCCTGGTACAGGGTCACTGAAGCTTTCTTT. Residues: CAWYRVTEAFF.

The chain has TRBV19 and TRBJ2-6; 12 bases map to TRBD1. The CDR3 consists of 18 residues. The germline V gene encodes CDR1 LNHDA and CDR2 SQIVND (reference sequence). Trimming took 7 bases from V and 1 from J; bases not matched to a gene: 8. CDR3 in DNA: TGTGCCAGTATGAGGGACAGGGGGCGTATGTCTGGGGCCAACGTCCTGACTTTC. This codes for CASMRDRGRMSGANVLTF.

The chain employs TRBV9 and TRBJ1-6; maybe TRBD1 (5 bases). The length of the CDR3 is 17 residues. V lost 3 bases to trimming and J lost 0 bases, with 13 bases between them. Germline values: CDR1 SGDLS, CDR2 YYNGEE. CDR3 DNA: TGTGCCAGCAGCGCACAGTCGGGGGTCTCCTATAATTCACCCCTCCACTTT. It encodes CASSAQSGVSYNSPLHF.

The chain has TRBV23-1 and TRBJ2-2; 7 bases align to TRBD2. TRBV23-1 has ORF status, its function being uncertain. J gave up 2 bases and V 2 bases, and 23 bases lay outside the gene matches. The CDR3 is 22 residues long. The CDR3 loop is CASSQTMVSGTTNTTNTGELFF. CDR3 coding DNA: TGCGCCAGCAGTCAAACGATGGTGAGTGGGACTACCAACACGACTAACACCGGGGAGCTGTTTTTT.

The genes are TRBV19 and TRBJ2-2, with D unresolved. V was cut by 5 bases and J by 1 base, with 5 bases left in between. The CDR3 is made up of 13 amino acids. Germline CDR1 LNHDA, CDR2 SQIVND (reference sequence). CDR3 protein: CASSPRNTGELFF. In nucleotides, the CDR3 is TGTGCCAGTAGTCCTAGGAACACCGGGGAGCTGTTTTTT.

This chain links TRBV6-6 with TRBJ2-1, with 9 positions matching TRBD2. The V segment lost 5 bases and the J segment 13 bases; nucleotides outside the gene matches: 12. The CDR3 runs 14 residues. Germline CDR1 is MNHNY and CDR2 is SVGAGI (reference sequence). CDR3 sequence reads: CASSPGTSFLIQFF. CDR3 bases: TGTGCCAGCAGTCCCGGGACTAGCTTTCTGATTCAGTTCTTC.

The chain joins TRBV2 to TRBJ1-3; D not resolved. In germline, CDR1 is SNHLY, CDR2 FYNNEI. The length of the CDR3 is 16 residues. Trimming shortened V by 0 bases and J by 0 bases, and 9 bases separated the two germline ends. DNA for the CDR3: TGTGCCAGCAGTGAAGCCCGCGGTAACTCTGGAAACACCATATATTTT. This sequence encodes CASSEARGNSGNTIYF.

This clone occurred a few times. Distinct nucleotide sequences in the sample also encode this CDR3. DNA for the CDR3: TGTGCCAGCAGTGAGGGGGGGTGGAATTCACCCCTCCACTTT. Encoded protein: CASSEGGWNSPLHF. This chain connects TRBV6-4 to TRBJ1-6, with D possibly matching TRBD1 (5 bases). From germline, CDR1 is MRHNA and CDR2 SNTAGT. The ends were cut back, 3 bases at V and 7 bases at J, with 10 bases in the middle. The CDR3 sequence is 14 residues long.

V is TRBV7-9 and J is TRBJ1-1, with 10 bases aligning to TRBD1. This CDR3 spans 17 amino acids. Trimming at V came to 6 bases and at J to 0 bases, leaving 10 bases not matched to a gene. Germline V gives CDR1 SEHNR, CDR2 FQNEAQ (reference sequence). The CDR3 here is CASSRTGGMAMNTEAFF. DNA for the CDR3: TGTGCCAGCAGTCGGACAGGGGGGATGGCCATGAACACTGAAGCTTTCTTT.

This chain connects TRBV4-2 to TRBJ2-1, with 12 bases matching TRBD2. Germline-derived CDR1 and CDR2 are LGHNA and YNFKEQ. The V and J ends lost 0 bases and 3 bases, in that order; junction bases with no gene match: 6. The CDR3 runs 18 residues. The CDR3 loop reads CASSQEGLAGNFYNEQFF. In DNA, the CDR3 is TGTGCCAGCAGCCAAGAAGGACTAGCGGGGAACTTCTACAATGAGCAGTTCTTC.

This sequence joins TRBV9 and TRBJ1-5, with a possible D match to TRBD1 (6 bases). From germline, CDR1 is SGDLS and CDR2 YYNGEE. V lost 3 bases, J lost 0 bases, and 19 bases lay in between. The CDR3 is made up of 18 amino acids. The CDR3 DNA reads TGTGCCAGCAGCGGCCAGGGGCAGGGAACCTATAGCAATCAGCCCCAGCATTTT. Its protein product is CASSGQGQGTYSNQPQHF.

Here the CDR3 DNA reads TGTGCCAGCAGCGTTTCGGGGGTTGATAATGACGAGCAGTACTTC. It codes for CASSVSGVDNDEQYF. V gene TRBV9 combines with J gene TRBJ2-7; D might be TRBD2 (6 bases). The CDR3 length is 15 residues. V was pared by 2 bases and J by 5 bases, with 17 bases between. Germline lookup yields CDR1 SGDLS and CDR2 YYNGEE.

V is TRBV5-1 and J is TRBJ1-1; D not certain. Trimming cost V 4 bases and J 1 base, with 5 bases left between them. The CDR3 has 12 residues. From germline, CDR1 is SGHRS and CDR2 YFSETQ. CDR3 in amino acids: CASSNGNTEAFF. The CDR3 DNA reads TGCGCCAGCAGCAACGGGAACACTGAAGCTTTCTTT.

This clone was seen just once. The chain has TRBV2 and TRBJ1-5; 8 bases line up with TRBD1. Germline values: CDR1 SNHLY, CDR2 FYNNEI. J gave up 2 bases and V 3 bases, and 6 bases lay outside the gene matches. There are 16 residues in the CDR3. For the CDR3, the DNA is TGTGCCAGCAGTGAGGCAGGGGGCGCGGGCAATCAGCCCCAGCATTTT. Translated: CASSEAGGAGNQPQHF.

This clone was seen just once. The gene calls are TRBV19 and TRBJ1-1, with D hard to call. Germline V gene lookup returns CDR1 LNHDA and CDR2 SQIVND (reference sequence). The length of the CDR3 is 13 residues. V shed 7 bases and J shed 2 bases, with 11 bases lying between them. CDR3 amino acids: CASTWAYNTEAFF. The CDR3 DNA sequence: TGTGCCAGTACCTGGGCGTATAACACTGAAGCTTTCTTT.

DNA of the CDR3: TGTGCCAGCAGCATGACAGGGGGGTTCTCCTACGAGCAGTACTTC. Translating it yields CASSMTGGFSYEQYF. V usage is TRBV7-6 and J usage is TRBJ2-7; TRBD1 agrees at 9 bases. The length of the CDR3 is 15 residues. The V segment lost 5 bases and the J segment 0 bases; nucleotides outside the gene matches: 5. Germline V lookup: CDR1 SGHVS, CDR2 FNYEAQ.

About this clone itself: The germline gene is not matched at one end of the junction; a read error may be the cause. This chain joins TRBV7-9 and TRBJ1-3; possible D gene TRBD1, 5 bases. The CDR3 is 16 amino acids. Germline V gene sequence: CDR1 SEHNR, CDR2 FQNEAQ (reference sequence). The CDR3 DNA reads TGTTCCAGCAGCTCTATACAGGTTCTTACTGGAAACACCATATATTTT. Translating gives CSSSSIQVLTGNTIYF.

Notes on this clone: Different DNA sequences within this sample yield the same CDR3. This chain connects TRBV7-9 to TRBJ1-4; TRBD1 matches at 7 bases. The CDR3 length is 14 residues. The germline CDR1 and CDR2 sequences are SEHNR and FQNEAQ (reference sequence). With V trimmed by 2 bases and J by 8 bases, 5 bases remained unmatched. The CDR3 nucleotides are TGTGCCAGCAGCTTACGGCAGGGGGACGAAAAACTGTTTTTT. Translation gives CASSLRQGDEKLFF.

The rearrangement uses TRBV9 and TRBJ2-1; 9 nucleotides agree with TRBD2. The CDR3 covers 16 residues. J lost 7 bases, V lost 2 bases, and 10 bases had no gene match. Germline assignment: CDR1 SGDLS and CDR2 YYNGEE. The CDR3 coding sequence is TGTGCCAGCAGCGTCTTGCCGGGACTAGCTAGTAATGAGCAGTTCTTC. It yields the protein CASSVLPGLASNEQFF. The whole variable domain, filled in from reference TRBV9 and TRBJ2-1, reads DSGVTQTPKHLITATGQRVTLRCSPRSGDLSVYWYQQSLDQGLQFLIQYYNGEERAKGNILERFSAQQFPDLHSELNLSSLELGDSALYFCASSVLPGLASNEQFFGPGTRLTVL.

This clone occurred once. This sequence joins TRBV7-2 and TRBJ1-2; TRBD1 aligns across 9 bases. The CDR3 is made up of 15 amino acids. Germline trimming cut 5 bases from V and 0 bases from J; bases unmatched to any gene: 4. Germline V gene data show CDR1 as SGHTA and CDR2 as FQGNSA. The CDR3 loop reads CASSEQGAANYGYTF. For the CDR3, the DNA is TGTGCCAGCAGCGAACAGGGGGCCGCTAACTATGGCTACACCTTC.

This chain's CDR3 is CASSGGSYEQYF. The CDR3 DNA sequence: TGTGCCAGCAGCGGGGGGTCTTACGAGCAGTACTTC. The chain employs TRBV7-2 and TRBJ2-7, with D possibly TRBD2 on 6 matching bases. V lost 5 bases to trimming and J lost 4 bases, with 9 bases between them. CDR1 and CDR2 (germline): SGHTA, FQGNSA. The CDR3 length is 12 residues.

As to this clone: Other DNA sequences in this sample translate to the same CDR3. The V call is TRBV19, the J call TRBJ1-6; D is uncertain. The length of the CDR3 is 12 residues. Trimming took off 5 bases at V and 4 bases at J, with 3 bases between the two ends. The germline gives CDR1 LNHDA, CDR2 SQIVND (reference sequence). In DNA, the CDR3 is TGTGCCAGTAGTTCTTATAATTCACCCCTCCACTTT. Protein sequence: CASSSYNSPLHF. Drawing the rest from reference TRBV19 and TRBJ1-6, the complete variable domain is DGGITQSPKYLFRKEGQNVTLSCEQNLNHDAMYWYRQDPGQGLRLIYYSQIVNDFQKGDIAEGYSVSREKKESFPLTVTSAQKNPTAFYLCASSSYNSPLHFGNGTRLTVT.

This clone was seen only a few times. This rearrangement joins TRBV19 to TRBJ2-3; D unresolved. Between the trimmed V and J ends, which lost 6 bases and 0 bases, there was a span of 7 bases. The CDR3 runs to 13 residues. Germline V gene data show CDR1 as LNHDA and CDR2 as SQIVND (reference sequence). The CDR3 DNA reads as TGTGCCAGTAGCCACTCTAGCACAGATACGCAGTATTTT. It is translated as CASSHSSTDTQYF. The entire variable domain, with the rest obtained from reference TRBV19 and TRBJ2-3, is as follows: DGGITQSPKYLFRKEGQNVTLSCEQNLNHDAMYWYRQDPGQGLRLIYYSQIVNDFQKGDIAEGYSVSREKKESFPLTVTSAQKNPTAFYLCASSHSSTDTQYFGPGTRLTVL.

The chain links TRBV2 to TRBJ2-3; TRBD2 agrees at 8 bases. Germline loops: CDR1 SNHLY, CDR2 FYNNEI. V trimming: 10 bases; J trimming: 4 bases; junction bases outside the gene matches: 10. This CDR3 has 14 residues. The CDR3: CANSRGGGADTQYF. CDR3 DNA sequence: TGTGCCAACTCTCGGGGGGGTGGCGCAGATACGCAGTATTTT.

This chain connects TRBV12-5 to TRBJ1-2, with 7 bases that match TRBD1. From germline, CDR1 is LGHNT and CDR2 FRNRAP. The CDR3 has 14 residues. Trimming at V came to 4 bases and at J to 6 bases, leaving 8 bases not matched to a gene. The CDR3, as DNA: TGTGCTAGTGGTTGGGCACAGGGGTTTGATGGCTACACCTTC. Protein sequence: CASGWAQGFDGYTF.